This TCR beta chain was captured by sequencing in a study of CD8 T cells in Susac syndrome (dated by TCRdb to between 2018 and 2021). In terms of the full investigation: Whether CD8+ T cell activation and differentiation in Susac syndrome was antigen driven was tested using repertoire sequencing. The study compared CD8+ T cell repertoire clonality among about a dozen healthy donors, about 14 Susac syndrome patients and roughly 15 multiple sclerosis patients.

Points on this clonotype: This clone's antigen is unknown. No base-level quality is on record; no much larger clone is a single base apart.

Between the V and J ends, shortened by 0 bases and 1 base respectively, the junction contains 15 bases. In the germline V gene (reference sequence), CDR1 corresponds to DFQATT and CDR2 to SNEGSKA. From the cysteine up to the phenylalanine, the CDR3 has a length of 16 residues. Of the read, only the CDR3 DNA is kept; its 48 bases are in frame from base 1. High-throughput TCR beta sequencing profiled peripheral blood CD8+ and CD4+ T cells from healthy donors, Susac syndrome patients and multiple sclerosis patients. Multiple sclerosis controls were treatment-naive patients with stable or active relapsing-remitting disease fulfilling revised McDonald criteria. Bulk CD8+ and CD4+ T cells were purified by magnetic negative isolation, whereas CD8+ TEMRA cells were enriched by FACS. Blood was collected in EDTA tubes and processed within 24 hours, with PBMCs isolated through density gradient centrifugation. PBMCs intended for TCR sequencing were frozen in liquid nitrogen and were later thawed in a 37 degrees C water bath. Purity of sorted or isolated CD4+, CD8+ and CD8+ TEMRA cells was at least 90%.

RNA was extracted using the RNeasy kit, and about 0.5 to 1 microgram was reverse transcribed with random hexamers. TCR beta CDR3 regions were amplified with the immunoSEQ multiplex PCR assay covering 54 Vbeta and 13 Jbeta segments. PCR amplification bias was corrected using a synthetic template baseline for primer optimization and computational correction. In the authors' own workflow: Reads were assigned to V, D and J genes according to IMGT and analyzed in immunoSEQ Analyzer, with only productive sequences retained. Clonality was computed as one minus Shannon entropy normalized by log2 of the number of productive unique sequences. For each patient and control, public and private clones were evaluated within the 100 most prevalent clones. Susac-specific clones were defined as absent from healthy and MS cohorts, 1052 published viral clones and other ImmuneACCESS disease sequences. In-frame beta chains were kept once TCRdb had trimmed the public reads at Q25 with fastp and called clones with MiXCR. Rows are unified per CDR3 protein, each entry keeping the most common DNA and genes. It is TCRdb's table, rather than the study itself, that gives the V and J calls and clone size. This sample has 160,000 or so distinct CDR3 sequences in its table, and 95% to 96% of those were observed once. Around 0.15% of the sample is in the top ten clones.

The investigation overall reported the following: The TCR sequencing and HLA analysis was acknowledged to have included a relatively small number of individuals.

Sequenced input: CD8+ T cells from PBMCs. This clonotype originated in a human donor with multiple sclerosis. The rearranged segments are TRBV20-1 and TRBJ2-5; the D segment could be TRBD2, given 7 matching bases. The bases are TGCAGTGCTAGAGATTATTGGGGAGGGGGCCAAGAGACCCAGTACTTC. It is translated as CSARDYWGGGQETQYF.